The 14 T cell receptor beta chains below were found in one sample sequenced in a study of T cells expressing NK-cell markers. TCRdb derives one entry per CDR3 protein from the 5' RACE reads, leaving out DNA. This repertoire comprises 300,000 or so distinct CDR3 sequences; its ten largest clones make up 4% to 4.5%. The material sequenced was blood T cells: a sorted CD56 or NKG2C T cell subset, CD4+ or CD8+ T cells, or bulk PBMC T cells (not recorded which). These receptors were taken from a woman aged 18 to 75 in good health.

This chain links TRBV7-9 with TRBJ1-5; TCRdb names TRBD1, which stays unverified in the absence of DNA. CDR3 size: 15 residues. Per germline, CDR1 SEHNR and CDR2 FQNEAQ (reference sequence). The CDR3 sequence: CASSLWRGSNQPQHF.

CDR3 sequence reads: CASSKGTGDEKLFF. V is TRBV7-8 and J is TRBJ1-4; the D gene TCRdb calls, TRBD1, cannot be checked with no DNA. The CDR3 extends over 14 amino acids. Germline CDR1 is SGHVS and CDR2 is FQNEAQ.

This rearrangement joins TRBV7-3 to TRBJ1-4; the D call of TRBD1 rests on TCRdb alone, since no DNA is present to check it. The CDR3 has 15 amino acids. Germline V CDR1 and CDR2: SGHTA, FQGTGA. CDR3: CASSPGPATNEKLFF. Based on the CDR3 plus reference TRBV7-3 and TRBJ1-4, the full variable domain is GAGVSQTPSNKVTEKGKYVELRCDPISGHTALYWYRQSLGQGPEFLIYFQGTGAADDSGLPNDRFFAVRPEGSVSTLKIQRTERGDSAVYLCASSPGPATNEKLFFGSGTQLSVL.

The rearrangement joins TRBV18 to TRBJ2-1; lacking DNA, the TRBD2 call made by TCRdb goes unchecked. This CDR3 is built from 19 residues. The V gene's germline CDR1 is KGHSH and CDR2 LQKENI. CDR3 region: CASSPERTSGSRGTDEQFF.

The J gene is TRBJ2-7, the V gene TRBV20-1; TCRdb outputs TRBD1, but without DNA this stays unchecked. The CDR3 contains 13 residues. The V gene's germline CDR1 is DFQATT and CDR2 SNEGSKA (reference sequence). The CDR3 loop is CSAPDGGSYEQYF.

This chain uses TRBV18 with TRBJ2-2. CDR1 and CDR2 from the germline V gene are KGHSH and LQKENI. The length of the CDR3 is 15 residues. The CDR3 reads CASSLFESSTGELFF.

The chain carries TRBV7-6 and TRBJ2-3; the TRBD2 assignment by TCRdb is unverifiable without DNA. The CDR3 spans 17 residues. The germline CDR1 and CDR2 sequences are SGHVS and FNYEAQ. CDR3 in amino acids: CASSLVAGTTSTDTQYF. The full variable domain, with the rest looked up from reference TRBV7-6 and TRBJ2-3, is GAGVSQSPRYKVTKRGQDVALRCDPISGHVSLYWYRQALGQGPEFLTYFNYEAQQDKSGLPNDRFSAERPEGSISTLTIQRTEQRDSAMYRCASSLVAGTTSTDTQYFGPGTRLTVL.

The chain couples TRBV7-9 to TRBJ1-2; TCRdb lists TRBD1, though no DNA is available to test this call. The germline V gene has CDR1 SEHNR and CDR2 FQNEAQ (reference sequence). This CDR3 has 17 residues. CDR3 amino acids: CASSQRGFGTGGNGYTF.

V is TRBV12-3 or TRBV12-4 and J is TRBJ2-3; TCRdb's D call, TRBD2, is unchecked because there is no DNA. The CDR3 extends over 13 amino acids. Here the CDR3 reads CASRKRTTDTQYF.

CDR3 loop: CSVEDGGVAYATDTQYF. The chain uses TRBV29-1 and TRBJ2-3; TCRdb names TRBD2, which stays unverified in the absence of DNA. Germline V gene lookup returns CDR1 SQVTM and CDR2 ANQGSEA. CDR3 length: 17 residues.

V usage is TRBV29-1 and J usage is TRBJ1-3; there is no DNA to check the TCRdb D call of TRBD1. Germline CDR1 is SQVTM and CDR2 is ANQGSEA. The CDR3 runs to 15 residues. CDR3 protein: CSVLTGTNSGNTIYF.

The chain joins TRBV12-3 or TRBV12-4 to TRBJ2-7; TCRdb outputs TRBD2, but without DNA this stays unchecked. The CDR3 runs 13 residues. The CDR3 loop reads CASSLDQRYEQYF.

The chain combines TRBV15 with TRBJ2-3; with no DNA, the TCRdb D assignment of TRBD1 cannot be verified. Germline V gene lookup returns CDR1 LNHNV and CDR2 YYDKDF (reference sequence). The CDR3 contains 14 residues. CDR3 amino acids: CATSRDRVSDTQYF.

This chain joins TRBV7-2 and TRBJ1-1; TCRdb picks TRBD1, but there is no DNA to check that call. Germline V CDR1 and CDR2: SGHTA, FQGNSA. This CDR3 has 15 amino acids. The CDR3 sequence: CASSFTRGLNTEAFF.